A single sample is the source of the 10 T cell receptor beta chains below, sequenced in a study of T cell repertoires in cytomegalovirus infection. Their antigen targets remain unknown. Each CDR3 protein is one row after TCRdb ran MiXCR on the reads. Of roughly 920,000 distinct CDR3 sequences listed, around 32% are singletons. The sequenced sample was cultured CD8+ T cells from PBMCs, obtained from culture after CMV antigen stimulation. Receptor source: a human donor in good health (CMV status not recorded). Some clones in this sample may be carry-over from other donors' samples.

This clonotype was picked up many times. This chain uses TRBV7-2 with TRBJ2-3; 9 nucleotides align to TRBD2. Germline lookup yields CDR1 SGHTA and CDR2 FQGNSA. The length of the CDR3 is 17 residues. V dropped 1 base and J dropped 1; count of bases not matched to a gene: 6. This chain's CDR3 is CASSLEGGGARTDTQYF. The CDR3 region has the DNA TGTGCCAGCAGCTTAGAAGGCGGGGGGGCCCGCACAGATACGCAGTATTTT.

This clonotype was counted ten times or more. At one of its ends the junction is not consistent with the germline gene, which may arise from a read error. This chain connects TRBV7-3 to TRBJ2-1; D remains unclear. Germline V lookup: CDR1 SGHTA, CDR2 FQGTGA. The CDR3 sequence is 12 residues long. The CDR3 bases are TGTGCCAGCAGCCTCGGGTACACTGAGCAGTTCTTC. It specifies CASSLGYTEQFF.

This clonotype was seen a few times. The CDR3 sequence is CASSDHGTEAFF. The CDR3 DNA sequence: TGCGCCAGCAGTGACCACGGAACTGAAGCTTTCTTT. V gene TRBV4-1 combines with J gene TRBJ1-1; the D is unclear. From germline, CDR1 is MGHRA and CDR2 YSYEKL. This CDR3 comprises 12 residues. V was clipped by 6 bases and J by 5 bases, with 10 bases between them.

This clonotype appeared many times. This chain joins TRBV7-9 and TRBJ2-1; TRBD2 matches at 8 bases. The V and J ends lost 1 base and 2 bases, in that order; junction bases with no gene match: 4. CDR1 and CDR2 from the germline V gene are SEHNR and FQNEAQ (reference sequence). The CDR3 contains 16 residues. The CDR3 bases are TGTGCCAGCAGCTTAGAACACGGGGGGGCCTACAATGAGCAGTTCTTC. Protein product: CASSLEHGGAYNEQFF.

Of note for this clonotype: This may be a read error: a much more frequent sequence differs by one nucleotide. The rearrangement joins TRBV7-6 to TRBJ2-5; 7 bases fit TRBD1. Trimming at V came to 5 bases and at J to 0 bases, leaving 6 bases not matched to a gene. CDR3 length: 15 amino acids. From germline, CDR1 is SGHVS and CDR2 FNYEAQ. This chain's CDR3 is CASSQKGANQETQYF. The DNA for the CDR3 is TGTGCCAGCAGCCAAAAGGGGGCGAACCAAGAGACCCAGTACTTC.

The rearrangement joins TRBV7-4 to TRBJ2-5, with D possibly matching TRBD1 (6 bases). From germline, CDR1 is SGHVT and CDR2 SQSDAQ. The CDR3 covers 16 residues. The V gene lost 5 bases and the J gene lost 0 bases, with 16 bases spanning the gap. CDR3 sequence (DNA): TGTGCCAGCAGCCCTCGACAGGCCTCGTACCAAGAGACCCAGTACTTC. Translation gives CASSPRQASYQETQYF. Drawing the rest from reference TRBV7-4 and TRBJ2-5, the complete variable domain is GAGVSQSPRYKVAKRGRDVALRCDSISGHVTLYWYRQTLGQGSEVLTYSQSDAQRDKSGRPSGRFSAERPERSVSTLKIQRTEQGDSAVYLCASSPRQASYQETQYFGPGTRLLVL.

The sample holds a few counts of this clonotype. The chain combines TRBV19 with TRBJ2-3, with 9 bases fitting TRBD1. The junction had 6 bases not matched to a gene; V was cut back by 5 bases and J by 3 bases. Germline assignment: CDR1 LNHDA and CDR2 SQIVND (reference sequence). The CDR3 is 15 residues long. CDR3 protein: CASSPGQGLTDTQYF. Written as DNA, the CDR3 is TGTGCCAGTAGTCCGGGACAGGGTTTGACAGATACGCAGTATTTT.

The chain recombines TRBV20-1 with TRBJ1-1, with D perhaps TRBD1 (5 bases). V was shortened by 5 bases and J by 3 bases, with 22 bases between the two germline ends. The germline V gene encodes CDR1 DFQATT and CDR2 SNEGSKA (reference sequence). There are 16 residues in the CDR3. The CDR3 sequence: CSAPHWDADRDTEAFF. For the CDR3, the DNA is TGCAGTGCTCCTCACTGGGACGCGGATCGGGACACTGAAGCTTTCTTT.

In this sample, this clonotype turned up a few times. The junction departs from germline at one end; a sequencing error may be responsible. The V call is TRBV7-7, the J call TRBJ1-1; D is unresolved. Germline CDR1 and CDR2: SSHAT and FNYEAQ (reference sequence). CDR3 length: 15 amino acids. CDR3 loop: CASSLAQVGSTEAFF. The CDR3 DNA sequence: TGTGCTAGCAGCTTAGCTCAGGTGGGGAGCACTGAAGCTTTCTTT. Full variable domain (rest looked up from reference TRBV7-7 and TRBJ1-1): GAGVSQSPRYKVTKRGQDVTLRCDPISSHATLYWYQQALGQGPEFLTYFNYEAQPDKSGLPSDRFSAERPEGSISTLTIQRTEQRDSAMYRCASSLAQVGSTEAFFGQGTRLTVV.

CDR3 sequence: CASSFDRGLTSGANVLTF. As DNA, the CDR3 is TGTGCCAGCAGCTTCGACAGGGGGCTTACCTCTGGGGCCAACGTCCTGACTTTC. The chain has TRBV7-9 and TRBJ2-6, with 10 bases identical to TRBD1. CDR1 is SEHNR, CDR2 FQNEAQ, per germline (reference sequence). The ends lost 3 bases at V and 0 bases at J; junction bases unmatched: 5. CDR3 length: 18 residues.